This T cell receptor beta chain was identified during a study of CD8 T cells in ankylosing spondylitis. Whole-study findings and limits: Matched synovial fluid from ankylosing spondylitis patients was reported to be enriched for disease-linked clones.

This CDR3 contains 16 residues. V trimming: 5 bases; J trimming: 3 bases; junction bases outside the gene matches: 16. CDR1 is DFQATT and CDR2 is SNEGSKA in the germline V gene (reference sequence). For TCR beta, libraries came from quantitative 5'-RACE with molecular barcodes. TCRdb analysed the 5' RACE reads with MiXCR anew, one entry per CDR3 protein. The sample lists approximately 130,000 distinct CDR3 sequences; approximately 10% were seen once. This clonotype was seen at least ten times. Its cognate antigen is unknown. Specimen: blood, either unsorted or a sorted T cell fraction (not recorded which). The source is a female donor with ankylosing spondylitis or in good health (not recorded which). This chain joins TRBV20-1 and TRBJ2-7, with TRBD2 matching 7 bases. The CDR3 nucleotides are TGCAGTGCTGGCCGGGGTGGGGGGAGGGCCCTCTACGAGCAGTACTTC. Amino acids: CSAGRGGGRALYEQYF.